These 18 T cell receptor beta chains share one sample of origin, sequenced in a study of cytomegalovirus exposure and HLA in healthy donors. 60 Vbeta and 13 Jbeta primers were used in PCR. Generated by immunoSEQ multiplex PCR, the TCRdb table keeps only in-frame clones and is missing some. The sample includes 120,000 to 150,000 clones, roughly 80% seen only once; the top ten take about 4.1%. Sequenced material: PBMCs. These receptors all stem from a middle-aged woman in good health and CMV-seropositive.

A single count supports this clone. CDR3 protein: CSVEATPSTSGRETQYF. The CDR3 coding sequence is TGCAGCGTTGAAGCTACGCCGTCGACTAGCGGGAGGGAGACCCAGTACTTC. This chain connects TRBV29-1 to TRBJ2-5; 13 bases agree with TRBD2. The CDR3 spans 17 residues. Germline CDR1 SQVTM, CDR2 ANQGSEA. Trimming cost V 1 base and J 5 bases; bases outside gene matches: 10.

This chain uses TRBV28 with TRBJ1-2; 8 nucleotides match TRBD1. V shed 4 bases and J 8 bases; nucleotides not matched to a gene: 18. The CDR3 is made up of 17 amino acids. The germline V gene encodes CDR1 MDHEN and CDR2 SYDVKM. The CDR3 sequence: CASSSSGTGLSLGGYTF. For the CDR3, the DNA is TGTGCCAGCAGTTCGTCCGGGACAGGCCTCTCCCTCGGCGGCTACACCTTC.

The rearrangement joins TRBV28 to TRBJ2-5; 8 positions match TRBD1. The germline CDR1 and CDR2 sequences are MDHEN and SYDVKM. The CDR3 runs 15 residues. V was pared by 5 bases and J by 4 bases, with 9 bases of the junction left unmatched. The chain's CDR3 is CASSPRTGRGETQYF. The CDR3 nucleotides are TGTGCCAGCAGTCCTCGGACAGGGCGGGGAGAGACCCAGTACTTC.

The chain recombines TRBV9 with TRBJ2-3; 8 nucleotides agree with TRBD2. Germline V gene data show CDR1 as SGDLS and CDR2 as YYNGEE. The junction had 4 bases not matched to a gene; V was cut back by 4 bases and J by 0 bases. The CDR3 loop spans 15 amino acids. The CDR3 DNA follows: TGTGCCAGCAGCCCAGGGACTAGTAGCACAGATACGCAGTATTTT. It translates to CASSPGTSSTDTQYF.

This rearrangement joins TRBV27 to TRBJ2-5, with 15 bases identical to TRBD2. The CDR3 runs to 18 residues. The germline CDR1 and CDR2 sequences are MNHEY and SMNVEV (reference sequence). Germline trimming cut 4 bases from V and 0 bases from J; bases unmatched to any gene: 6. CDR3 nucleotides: TGTGCCAGCAGTTCCGGGACTAGCGGGAGGCCCAACCAAGAGACCCAGTACTTC. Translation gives CASSSGTSGRPNQETQYF.

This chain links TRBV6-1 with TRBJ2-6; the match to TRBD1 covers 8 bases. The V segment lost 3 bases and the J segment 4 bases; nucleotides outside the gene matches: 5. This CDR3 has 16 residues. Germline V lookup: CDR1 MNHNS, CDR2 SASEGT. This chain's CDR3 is CASSDWTGTGANVLTF. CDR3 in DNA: TGTGCCAGCAGTGACTGGACAGGGACCGGGGCCAACGTCCTGACTTTC.

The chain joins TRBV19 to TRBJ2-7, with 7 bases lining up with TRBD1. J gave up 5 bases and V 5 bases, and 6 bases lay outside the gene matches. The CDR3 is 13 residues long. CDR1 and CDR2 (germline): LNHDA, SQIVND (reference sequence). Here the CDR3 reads CASSPTGLHEQYF. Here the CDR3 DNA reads TGTGCCAGTAGTCCGACAGGGCTACACGAGCAGTACTTC.

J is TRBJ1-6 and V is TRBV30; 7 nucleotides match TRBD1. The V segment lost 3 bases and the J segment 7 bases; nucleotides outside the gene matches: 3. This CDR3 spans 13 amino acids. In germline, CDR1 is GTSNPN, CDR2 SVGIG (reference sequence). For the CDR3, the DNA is TGTGCCTGGAGCGGACAGGCAAATTCACCCCTCCACTTT. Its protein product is CAWSGQANSPLHF.

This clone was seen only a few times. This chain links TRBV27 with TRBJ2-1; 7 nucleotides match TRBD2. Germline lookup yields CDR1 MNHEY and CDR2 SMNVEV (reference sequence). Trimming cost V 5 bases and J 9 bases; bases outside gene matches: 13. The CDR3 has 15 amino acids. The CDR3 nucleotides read TGTGCCAGCAGTCGGGCGGGGTCGGGGGGAGGTGAGCAGTTCTTC. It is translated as CASSRAGSGGGEQFF.

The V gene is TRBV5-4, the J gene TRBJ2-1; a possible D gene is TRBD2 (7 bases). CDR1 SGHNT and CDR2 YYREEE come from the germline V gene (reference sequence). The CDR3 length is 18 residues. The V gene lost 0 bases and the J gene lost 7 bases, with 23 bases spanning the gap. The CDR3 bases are TGTGCCAGCAGCTTGGGCTCCCCCCCCGCGGGGGCGGGGAATGAGCAGTTCTTC. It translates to CASSLGSPPAGAGNEQFF.

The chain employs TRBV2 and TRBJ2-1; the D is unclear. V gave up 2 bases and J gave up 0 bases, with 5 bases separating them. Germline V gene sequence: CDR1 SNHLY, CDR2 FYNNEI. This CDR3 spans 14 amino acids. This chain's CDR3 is CASSELSSYNEQFF. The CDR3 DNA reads TGTGCCAGCAGTGAACTGAGCTCCTACAATGAGCAGTTCTTC.

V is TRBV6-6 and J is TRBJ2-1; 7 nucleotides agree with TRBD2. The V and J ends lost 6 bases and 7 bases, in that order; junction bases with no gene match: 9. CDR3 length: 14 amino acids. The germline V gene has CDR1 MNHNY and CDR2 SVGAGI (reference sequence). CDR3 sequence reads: CASSHPILANEQFF. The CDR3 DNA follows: TGTGCCAGCAGCCACCCCATACTAGCGAATGAGCAGTTCTTC.

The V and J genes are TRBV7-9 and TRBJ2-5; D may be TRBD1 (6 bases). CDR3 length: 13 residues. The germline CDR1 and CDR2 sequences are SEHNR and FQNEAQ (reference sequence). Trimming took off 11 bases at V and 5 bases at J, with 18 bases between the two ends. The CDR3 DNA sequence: TGTGCCGAAGAGGCTGGGCAGGGGGAGACCCAGTACTTC. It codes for CAEEAGQGETQYF.

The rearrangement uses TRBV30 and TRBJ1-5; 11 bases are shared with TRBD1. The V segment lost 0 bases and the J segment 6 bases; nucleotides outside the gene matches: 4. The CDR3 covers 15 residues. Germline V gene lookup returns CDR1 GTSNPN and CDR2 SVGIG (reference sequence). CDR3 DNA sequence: TGTGCCTGGAGTGTAGGGACAGGGGGAGGTCAGCCCCAGCATTTT. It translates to CAWSVGTGGGQPQHF.

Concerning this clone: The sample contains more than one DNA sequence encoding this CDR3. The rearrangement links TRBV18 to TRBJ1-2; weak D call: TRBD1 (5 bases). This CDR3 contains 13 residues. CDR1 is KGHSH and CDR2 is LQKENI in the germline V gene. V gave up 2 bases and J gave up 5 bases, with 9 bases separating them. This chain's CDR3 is CASSPDRAYGYTF. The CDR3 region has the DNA TGTGCCAGCTCACCAGACAGAGCTTATGGCTACACCTTC.

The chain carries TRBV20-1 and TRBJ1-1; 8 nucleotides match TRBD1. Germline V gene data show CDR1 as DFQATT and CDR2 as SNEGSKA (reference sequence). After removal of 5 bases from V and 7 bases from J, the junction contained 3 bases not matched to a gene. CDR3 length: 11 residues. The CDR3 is CSAYDRGEAFF. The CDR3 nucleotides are TGCAGTGCTTACGACAGGGGTGAAGCTTTCTTT.

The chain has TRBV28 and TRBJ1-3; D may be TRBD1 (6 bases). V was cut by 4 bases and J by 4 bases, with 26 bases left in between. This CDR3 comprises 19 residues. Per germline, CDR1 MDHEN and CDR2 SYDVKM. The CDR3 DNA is TGTGCCAGCAGTTCCCCCGCCCCCGCTGGACAGACGGACGGAAACACCATATATTTT. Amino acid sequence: CASSSPAPAGQTDGNTIYF.

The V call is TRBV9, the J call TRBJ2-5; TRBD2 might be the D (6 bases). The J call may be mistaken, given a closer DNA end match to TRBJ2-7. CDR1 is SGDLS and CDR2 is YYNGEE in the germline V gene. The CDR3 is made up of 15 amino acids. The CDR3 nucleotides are TGTGCCAGCAGCCCTACCCCCAGGGACTCGAACGAGCAGTACTTC. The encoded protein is CASSPTPRDSNEQYF.